The 13 T cell receptor beta chains below come from one sample, sequenced in a study of blood T cell repertoires in COVID-19. The method was immunoSEQ multiplex PCR; TCRdb's version includes in-frame clones alone and lacks a portion of them. The sample includes fewer than 90,000 clones, 86% seen only once; the top ten take 17%. The source material was peripheral blood. The receptor source for this set is an elderly man in a cohort sampled during active COVID-19.

The chain has TRBV7-2 and TRBJ2-1; tentative D call: TRBD1 (5 bases). V lost 8 bases and J 2 bases, leaving 13 bases between the germline ends. There are 14 residues in the CDR3. Germline CDR1 and CDR2: SGHTA and FQGNSA. This chain's CDR3 is CASEGRVTYNEQFF. The CDR3 nucleotides read TGTGCCAGCGAAGGCAGGGTGACCTACAATGAGCAGTTCTTC.

This clone showed up just once. This chain's CDR3 is CASSLWQGPYNSPLHF. The DNA for the CDR3 is TGTGCCAGCAGCTTATGGCAGGGGCCCTATAATTCACCCCTCCACTTT. The genes are TRBV11-2 and TRBJ1-6; D may be TRBD1 (6 bases). The CDR3 covers 16 residues. Per the germline V gene, CDR1 is SGHAT and CDR2 is FQNNGV. Trimming cost V 2 bases and J 2 bases, with 10 bases left between them.

The chain is built from TRBV19 and TRBJ2-2, with a weak D call TRBD1 (6 bases). Germline-derived CDR1 and CDR2 are LNHDA and SQIVND (reference sequence). V was shortened by 7 bases and J by 4 bases, with 16 bases between the two germline ends. The CDR3 is made up of 15 amino acids. CDR3 bases: TGTGCCAGTAAACAGGTACAGGGAGTCACCGGGGAGCTGTTTTTT. It is translated as CASKQVQGVTGELFF.

This sequence joins TRBV11-2 and TRBJ1-3; D not resolved. Trimming took off 3 bases at V and 3 bases at J, with 12 bases between the two ends. The CDR3 is 15 amino acids. Germline V gives CDR1 SGHAT, CDR2 FQNNGV. The CDR3 DNA reads as TGTGCCAGCAGCTTGCAGCTCTCAGGTGGAAACACCATATATTTT. Translating it yields CASSLQLSGGNTIYF.

This chain connects TRBV7-3 to TRBJ1-1; TRBD1 matches 8 bases. The trim removed 5 bases at V and 6 bases at J, leaving 5 bases unmatched. This CDR3 has 13 residues. In germline, CDR1 is SGHTA, CDR2 FQGTGA. The DNA for the CDR3 is TGTGCCAGCAGCACGCGGACAGGGTCTGAAGCTTTCTTT. Amino acids: CASSTRTGSEAFF. The whole variable domain, remainder taken from reference TRBV7-3 and TRBJ1-1, is GAGVSQTPSNKVTEKGKYVELRCDPISGHTALYWYRQSLGQGPEFLIYFQGTGAADDSGLPNDRFFAVRPEGSVSTLKIQRTERGDSAVYLCASSTRTGSEAFFGQGTRLTVV.

This rearrangement joins TRBV7-9 to TRBJ1-2, with TRBD1 identical over 8 bases. Germline CDR1 and CDR2: SEHNR and FQNEAQ (reference sequence). With 5 bases clipped from V and 4 bases from J, the junction kept 6 bases outside the gene matches. The CDR3 runs 14 residues. Written as DNA, the CDR3 is TGTGCCAGCAGCCGGGGACAGGCAAGCTATGGCTACACCTTC. This encodes CASSRGQASYGYTF.

The CDR3: CAISEPTGRGALNSQYF. The CDR3 DNA follows: TGTGCCATCAGTGAGCCGACCGGGCGGGGGGCACTTAACTCGCAGTATTTT. The chain links TRBV10-3 to TRBJ2-3, with TRBD2 matching 8 bases. The CDR3 runs 17 residues. Germline CDR1 ENHRY, CDR2 SYGVKD. J was trimmed by 10 bases and V by 2 bases; bases with no gene match: 17.

The chain couples TRBV5-8 to TRBJ2-7; 8 bases align to TRBD2. The CDR3 length is 15 residues. Germline V gene sequence: CDR1 SGHTS, CDR2 YDEGEE. With 4 bases clipped from V and 3 bases from J, the junction kept 9 bases outside the gene matches. CDR3 sequence reads: CASSQGTSLFYEQYF. The CDR3 DNA is TGTGCCAGCAGCCAAGGGACTAGTCTATTCTACGAGCAGTACTTC. Based on the CDR3 plus reference TRBV5-8 and TRBJ2-7, the full variable domain is EAGVTQSPTHLIKTRGQQATLRCSPISGHTSVYWYQQALGLGLQFLLWYDEGEERNRGNFPPRFSGRQFPNYSSELNVNALELEDSALYLCASSQGTSLFYEQYFGPGTRLTVT.

The chain recombines TRBV3-1 (or the pseudogene TRBV3-2) with TRBJ2-1; TRBD1 aligns across 9 bases. The CDR3 loop spans 15 amino acids. J was trimmed by 7 bases and V by 4 bases; bases with no gene match: 8. CDR1 LGHDT and CDR2 YNNKEL come from the germline V gene (reference sequence). The CDR3 spells CASSLAGTGSNEQFF. For the CDR3, the DNA is TGTGCCAGCAGCCTCGCCGGGACAGGGAGTAATGAGCAGTTCTTC.

This clone was counted a single time. The rearrangement joins TRBV24-1 to TRBJ2-1; tentatively, D is TRBD2 (6 bases). V was clipped by 1 base and J by 5 bases, with 20 bases between them. Germline V gives CDR1 KGHDR, CDR2 SFDVKD. The CDR3 spans 18 residues. CDR3 amino acids: CATSDLPGRGKIHNEQFF. The CDR3 nucleotides read TGTGCCACCAGTGATTTACCAGGCCGGGGGAAGATCCACAATGAGCAGTTCTTC.

The CDR3 reads CASSYRDRGRTEAFF. Written as DNA, the CDR3 is TGTGCCAGCAGTTACCGGGACAGGGGGCGCACTGAAGCTTTCTTT. The V gene is TRBV6-2 or TRBV6-3, the J gene TRBJ1-1; TRBD1 aligns across 12 bases. Germline loops: CDR1 MNHEY, CDR2 SVGEGT. The V gene end was trimmed by 2 bases and the J gene end by 4 bases; junction bases not matched to a gene: 2. The CDR3 totals 15 residues.

The chain links TRBV11-1 to TRBJ2-6; D is possibly TRBD1 (5 bases). Germline CDR1 is SGHAT and CDR2 is FQDESV (reference sequence). The V end lost 10 bases, the J end lost 0 bases, and 10 bases lay between the germline ends. The CDR3 is made up of 14 amino acids. CDR3 nucleotide sequence: TGTGCCATACAGGATCCCTCTGGGGCCAACGTCCTGACTTTC. Protein sequence: CAIQDPSGANVLTF.

The J gene is TRBJ1-5, the V gene TRBV6-6; perhaps TRBD1 as D (5 bases). Trimming removed 6 bases at V and 4 bases at J, with 19 bases between. The germline V gene encodes CDR1 MNHNY and CDR2 SVGAGI (reference sequence). CDR3 length: 16 amino acids. CDR3 loop: CASRLPTGQGNQPQHF. The CDR3 coding sequence is TGTGCCAGCAGACTACCCACTGGGCAGGGAAATCAGCCCCAGCATTTT.